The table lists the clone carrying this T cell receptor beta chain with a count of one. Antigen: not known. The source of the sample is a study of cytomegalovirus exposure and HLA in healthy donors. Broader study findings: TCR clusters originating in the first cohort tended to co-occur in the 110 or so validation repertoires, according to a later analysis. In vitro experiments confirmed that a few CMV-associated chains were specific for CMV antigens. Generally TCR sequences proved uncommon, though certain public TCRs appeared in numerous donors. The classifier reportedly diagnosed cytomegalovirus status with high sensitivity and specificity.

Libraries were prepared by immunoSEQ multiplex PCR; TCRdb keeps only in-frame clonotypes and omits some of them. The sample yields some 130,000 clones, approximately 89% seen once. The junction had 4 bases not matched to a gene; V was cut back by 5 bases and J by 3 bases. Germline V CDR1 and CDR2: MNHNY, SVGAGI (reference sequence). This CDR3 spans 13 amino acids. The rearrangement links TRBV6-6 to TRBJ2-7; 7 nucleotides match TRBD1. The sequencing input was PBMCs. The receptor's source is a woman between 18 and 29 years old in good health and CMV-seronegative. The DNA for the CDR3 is TGTGCCAGCAGTCCTCGGACAGGCTACGAGCAGTACTTC. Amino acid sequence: CASSPRTGYEQYF.